The 19 T cell receptor beta chains below all came from one sample that was sequenced in a study of blood T cell repertoires in COVID-19. Profiled with immunoSEQ multiplex PCR; TCRdb holds only in-frame clones, not every one. The table has 380,000 or so clones, 89% seen once; the top ten hold more than 0.95%. Sample: peripheral blood. The receptors were gathered from a man aged 35-49 years with acute or convalescent COVID-19.

A single count supports this clone. The chain is built from TRBV30 and TRBJ2-1, with D perhaps matching TRBD2 (6 bases). This CDR3 is 15 amino acids long. The V gene's germline CDR1 is GTSNPN and CDR2 SVGIG (reference sequence). The V end was cut by 1 base, the J end by 7 bases, with 17 bases between. The CDR3 bases are TGTGCCTGGAGTGGTGATGGAGGGAATGGGAATGAGCAGTTCTTC. Protein product: CAWSGDGGNGNEQFF.

This chain links TRBV12-3 or TRBV12-4 with TRBJ2-7; 8 bases map to TRBD1. V gave up 6 bases and J gave up 2 bases; unmatched junction bases: 3. CDR3 length: 13 residues. CDR3 sequence: CASSKTGAYEQYF. The CDR3 DNA sequence: TGTGCCAGCAGCAAGACAGGGGCCTACGAGCAGTACTTC.

This chain links TRBV19 with TRBJ2-2, with D possibly being TRBD1 (6 bases). Looked up from germline, CDR1 is LNHDA and CDR2 is SQIVND (reference sequence). V lost 3 bases, J lost 3 bases, and 17 bases lay in between. This CDR3 region has 17 residues. CDR3: CASSILLWGQDTGELFF. CDR3 in DNA: TGTGCCAGTAGTATTCTATTGTGGGGGCAAGACACCGGGGAGCTGTTTTTT.

In its sample, this clone was seen a few times. The chain recombines TRBV18 with TRBJ1-4; D possibly corresponds to TRBD1 (5 bases). The CDR3 has 14 amino acids. V shed 1 base and J shed 3 bases, with 6 bases lying between them. Germline V CDR1 and CDR2: KGHSH, LQKENI. The CDR3: CASSPQTANEKLFF. CDR3 DNA: TGTGCCAGCTCACCACAGACAGCTAATGAAAAACTGTTTTTT.

In its sample, this clone was seen a few times. The sample holds other DNA sequences that translate to the same CDR3. V and J are TRBV27 and TRBJ2-7, with TRBD1 matching over 10 bases. The CDR3 is 15 amino acids. The V and J ends lost 4 bases and 2 bases, in that order; junction bases with no gene match: 5. Germline V gene sequence: CDR1 MNHEY, CDR2 SMNVEV (reference sequence). CDR3 sequence: CASSWGQGRPYEQYF. DNA for the CDR3: TGTGCCAGCAGTTGGGGACAGGGGAGACCCTACGAGCAGTACTTC.

This clone appeared a single time. V is TRBV28 and J is TRBJ2-3; 11 nucleotides agree with TRBD2. The CDR3 length is 14 residues. Germline CDR1 and CDR2: MDHEN and SYDVKM. Losses at the gene ends were 8 bases for V and 0 bases for J; bases not matched to a gene: 1. The CDR3 DNA follows: TGTGCCAGCCGGACTAGCGGGAGCACAGATACGCAGTATTTT. This gives the protein CASRTSGSTDTQYF.

This clone has a handful of counts. The genes are TRBV28 and TRBJ1-1; D gene unclear. The CDR3 spans 14 residues. Germline CDR1 reads MDHEN; CDR2 reads SYDVKM. V lost 7 bases and J 1 base, leaving 13 bases between the germline ends. CDR3 DNA: TGTGCCAGCACCCCTTTGGCACCGAACACTGAAGCTTTCTTT. Translated: CASTPLAPNTEAFF.

The genes are TRBV2 and TRBJ1-5; D call uncertain. The CDR3 length is 14 residues. Germline V gene sequence: CDR1 SNHLY, CDR2 FYNNEI. The germline V and J ends were trimmed by 7 bases and 6 bases, with 16 bases remaining between them. CDR3 nucleotide sequence: TGTGCCAGCACTAAGGGCGGGGAAATTCAGCCCCAGCATTTT. Amino acid sequence: CASTKGGEIQPQHF.

J is TRBJ2-1 and V is TRBV2, with D possibly being TRBD1 (6 bases). Per germline, CDR1 SNHLY and CDR2 FYNNEI. The CDR3 sequence is 15 residues long. V lost 6 bases, J lost 2 bases, and 14 bases lay in between. CDR3 amino acids: CASSYRDRPYNEQFF. CDR3 nucleotides: TGTGCCAGCAGCTACAGGGATCGGCCCTACAATGAGCAGTTCTTC.

The chain employs TRBV6-5 and TRBJ2-2; D may be TRBD2 (6 bases). V shed 2 bases and J shed 10 bases, with 17 bases lying between them. CDR1 and CDR2 from the germline V gene are MNHEY and SVGAGI. The CDR3 is 15 amino acids. Written as DNA, the CDR3 is TGTGCCAGCAGTTACGGACGAGGAGGGGTGCTGGAGCTGTTTTTT. Amino acids: CASSYGRGGVLELFF.

The gene calls are TRBV2 and TRBJ1-1; perhaps TRBD1 as D (6 bases). V lost 8 bases and J lost 0, with 19 bases in between. CDR1 and CDR2 from the germline V gene are SNHLY and FYNNEI. This CDR3 has 16 amino acids. The CDR3 DNA follows: TGTGCCAGCTGGGGTTTTGGGGGCCGAATGAACACTGAAGCTTTCTTT. It translates to CASWGFGGRMNTEAFF. Complete variable domain (other parts from reference TRBV2 and TRBJ1-1): EPEVTQTPSHQVTQMGQEVILRCVPISNHLYFYWYRQILGQKVEFLVSFYNNEISEKSEIFDDQFSVERPDGSNFTLKIRSTKLEDSAMYFCASWGFGGRMNTEAFFGQGTRLTVV.

V usage is TRBV27 and J usage is TRBJ2-1; 11 nucleotides align to TRBD2. This CDR3 has 14 amino acids. V dropped 2 bases and J dropped 10; count of bases not matched to a gene: 4. Germline assignment: CDR1 MNHEY and CDR2 SMNVEV (reference sequence). CDR3 DNA sequence: TGTGCCAGCAGTTTACTAGCGGGGGGCCTAGAGCAGTTCTTC. This gives the protein CASSLLAGGLEQFF.

The rearrangement joins TRBV28 to TRBJ2-7; TRBD1 matches at 9 bases. V lost 6 bases and J lost 6; bases outside the gene matches: 15. This CDR3 region has 16 residues. In germline, CDR1 is MDHEN, CDR2 SYDVKM. CDR3 sequence (DNA): TGTGCCAGCAGCCTACGGGGCGGGACAGGGAAGTCCGAGCAGTACTTC. Translation: CASSLRGGTGKSEQYF.

This chain's CDR3 is CATRTGPGELFF. The CDR3 bases are TGTGCCACCAGGACAGGGCCCGGGGAGCTGTTTTTT. V usage is TRBV24-1 and J usage is TRBJ2-2; 7 bases match TRBD1. Germline V lookup: CDR1 KGHDR, CDR2 SFDVKD. V was pared by 7 bases and J by 6 bases, with 1 base of the junction left unmatched. CDR3 size: 12 residues.

The rearrangement links TRBV28 to TRBJ1-2; possible D gene TRBD1, 5 bases. This CDR3 is built from 17 residues. The germline CDR1 and CDR2 sequences are MDHEN and SYDVKM. Trimming cost V 4 bases and J 7 bases, with 25 bases left between them. In DNA, the CDR3 is TGTGCCAGCAGTTCATTGAGGGCTTCTGCGTTGGGGGGTGGCTACACCTTC. As protein: CASSSLRASALGGGYTF.

The V call is TRBV28, the J call TRBJ1-5; D might be TRBD1 (6 bases). V was shortened by 6 bases and J by 4 bases, with 10 bases between the two germline ends. The CDR3 has 13 amino acids. Germline V gives CDR1 MDHEN, CDR2 SYDVKM. CDR3: CASRQGPNQPQHF. CDR3 sequence (DNA): TGTGCCAGCAGGCAGGGGCCGAATCAGCCCCAGCATTTT.

This clone was detected only once. CDR3 loop: CASSLQENLSYEQYF. Here the CDR3 DNA reads TGTGCCAGCAGTTTGCAGGAAAACTTATCCTACGAGCAGTACTTC. The genes are TRBV27 and TRBJ2-7, with unresolved D. This CDR3 is 15 amino acids long. V dropped 3 bases and J dropped 1 base, with 13 bases sitting between them. Germline CDR1 and CDR2: MNHEY and SMNVEV (reference sequence).

The J gene is TRBJ2-5, the V gene TRBV28, with TRBD2 identical over 16 bases. Trimming at V came to 6 bases and at J to 0 bases, leaving 10 bases not matched to a gene. The germline gives CDR1 MDHEN, CDR2 SYDVKM. There are 19 residues in the CDR3. This CDR3 is CASSPLGTSGGAYQETQYF. In nucleotides, the CDR3 is TGTGCCAGCAGCCCCTTGGGGACTAGCGGGGGGGCGTACCAAGAGACCCAGTACTTC.

The rearrangement joins TRBV28 to TRBJ1-5, with a tentative D call TRBD1 (6 bases). The germline V gene has CDR1 MDHEN and CDR2 SYDVKM. The CDR3 runs to 17 residues. The V gene lost 3 bases and the J gene lost 3 bases, with 18 bases spanning the gap. The CDR3 nucleotides read TGTGCCAGCAGTTTTCGGGACACCAGATCCTACAATCAGCCCCAGCATTTT. As protein: CASSFRDTRSYNQPQHF.